The 9 T cell receptor beta chains in this list originate from one sample, sequenced in a study of T cells after yellow fever vaccination. TCRdb called the 5' RACE reads again in MiXCR, with one record for every CDR3 protein. The sample yields about 550,000 distinct CDR3 sequences, 19% seen once. The sample consisted of PBMCs, taken 15 days after the yellow fever booster vaccination. All receptors come from a man in his thirties or forties who received the YFV17D yellow fever vaccine.

The chain carries TRBV9 and TRBJ2-7; 14 bases are a match to TRBD2. There are 17 residues in the CDR3. V lost 4 bases to trimming and J lost 2 bases; unmatched junction nucleotides: 8. Germline CDR1 reads SGDLS; CDR2 reads YYNGEE. The CDR3 nucleotides are TGTGCCAGCAGCCCCCGACTAGCGGGAGGGAATACCTACGAGCAGTACTTC. Its translation is CASSPRLAGGNTYEQYF.

This clonotype appeared a few times. The chain combines TRBV20-1 with TRBJ2-3; TRBD2 matches at 7 bases. Germline trimming cut 5 bases from V and 4 bases from J; bases unmatched to any gene: 9. The CDR3 runs 14 residues. CDR1 and CDR2 (germline): DFQATT, SNEGSKA (reference sequence). The CDR3 sequence is CSAGPSGIPDTQYF. The CDR3 DNA reads as TGCAGTGCTGGACCGAGCGGGATTCCAGATACGCAGTATTTT.

The CDR3, as DNA: TGTGCCAGCAGCTTGGGGGGCGGCGGGAGGGCTTACGAGCAGTACTTC. It yields the protein CASSLGGGGRAYEQYF. This sequence joins TRBV5-4 and TRBJ2-7; 9 bases align to TRBD2. Germline V CDR1 and CDR2: SGHNT, YYREEE (reference sequence). After removal of 0 bases from V and 4 bases from J, the junction contained 8 bases not matched to a gene. The CDR3 has 16 amino acids.

This clonotype appeared a few times. The V gene is TRBV27, the J gene TRBJ2-5; the D is unclear. Germline values: CDR1 MNHEY, CDR2 SMNVEV (reference sequence). CDR3 size: 13 residues. V was trimmed by 6 bases and J by 5 bases, leaving 13 bases between them. For the CDR3, the DNA is TGTGCCAGCAGCAGGTCAAACGGGGAGACCCAGTACTTC. Translating it yields CASSRSNGETQYF.

V and J are TRBV7-8 and TRBJ2-5, with no clear D. The CDR3 has 15 amino acids. The germline V and J ends were trimmed by 4 bases and 6 bases, with 18 bases remaining between them. Germline V gives CDR1 SGHVS, CDR2 FQNEAQ. The CDR3 here is CASSYPFFGIKTQYF. The CDR3 region has the DNA TGTGCCAGCAGCTACCCATTCTTTGGTATTAAGACCCAGTACTTC.

This clonotype was observed a handful of times. The rearrangement joins TRBV4-2 to TRBJ2-7, with 8 positions matching TRBD2. From germline, CDR1 is LGHNA and CDR2 YNFKEQ. Trimming cost V 0 bases and J 4 bases; bases outside gene matches: 8. There are 16 residues in the CDR3. The CDR3 spells CASSQDDSGEIYEQYF. The CDR3 DNA sequence: TGTGCCAGCAGCCAAGATGATAGCGGGGAAATTTACGAGCAGTACTTC.

A few counts support this clonotype. CDR3 residues: CSVYSDYEQYF. CDR3 coding DNA: TGCAGCGTTTACTCAGACTACGAGCAGTACTTC. The chain has TRBV29-1 and TRBJ2-7; D unresolved. The CDR3 length is 11 residues. The V gene's germline CDR1 is SQVTM and CDR2 ANQGSEA. Trimming cost V 5 bases and J 3 bases, with 8 bases left between them.

This clonotype was seen a handful of times. The rearrangement links TRBV5-1 to TRBJ2-2; D call uncertain. V was pared by 0 bases and J by 3 bases, with 9 bases between. This CDR3 spans 15 amino acids. Germline CDR1 reads SGHRS; CDR2 reads YFSETQ. The CDR3 sequence is CASSLGVSDTGELFF. The CDR3, as DNA: TGCGCCAGCAGCTTGGGGGTATCCGACACCGGGGAGCTGTTTTTT.

J is TRBJ2-5 and V is TRBV7-2; D might be TRBD1 (5 bases). From germline, CDR1 is SGHTA and CDR2 FQGNSA. The germline V and J ends were trimmed by 1 base and 2 bases, with 14 bases remaining between them. The CDR3 length is 16 residues. The CDR3 region has the DNA TGTGCCAGCAGCTTAGGGGCAGGGCTTGCACAAGAGACCCAGTACTTC. The encoded protein is CASSLGAGLAQETQYF. The full variable domain, completed using reference TRBV7-2 and TRBJ2-5, is GAGVSQSPSNKVTEKGKDVELRCDPISGHTALYWYRQSLGQGLEFLIYFQGNSAPDKSGLPSDRFSAERTGGSVSTLTIQRTQQEDSAVYLCASSLGAGLAQETQYFGPGTRLLVL.